These 23 T cell receptor beta chains were all obtained from the same sample, sequenced in a study of shared clonotypes between healthy human individuals. Sequencing was performed with immunoSEQ multiplex PCR; in TCRdb, only in-frame clones are kept and a portion is missing. The sample shows 980,000 or so clones, 60% to 85% of them seen only once. Material for sequencing was memory CD4+ T cells sorted from blood. Specified subset: CD45RA-negative fraction. Source of these receptors: a man between 18 and 29 years old in good health.

The rearrangement uses TRBV2 and TRBJ2-1; D unresolved. V lost 2 bases to trimming and J lost 7 bases, with 6 bases between them. Per germline, CDR1 SNHLY and CDR2 FYNNEI. This CDR3 spans 12 amino acids. Written as DNA, the CDR3 is TGTGCCAGCAGTGAAATGGGTAATGAGCAGTTCTTC. Translated: CASSEMGNEQFF. Filled out from reference TRBV2 and TRBJ2-1, the complete variable domain reads EPEVTQTPSHQVTQMGQEVILRCVPISNHLYFYWYRQILGQKVEFLVSFYNNEISEKSEIFDDQFSVERPDGSNFTLKIRSTKLEDSAMYFCASSEMGNEQFFGPGTRLTVL.

The chain uses TRBV4-3 and TRBJ2-6, with D hard to call. The V end was cut by 1 base, the J end by 4 bases, with 2 bases between. CDR1 is LGHNA and CDR2 is YSLEER in the germline V gene. The CDR3 runs to 13 residues. CDR3 in DNA: TGCGCCAGCAGCCAAGCGGGGGCCAACGTCCTGACTTTC. Its translation is CASSQAGANVLTF.

Of note for this clone: The same CDR3 is also encoded by other DNA sequences in this sample. The chain uses TRBV7-9 and TRBJ2-3; 8 bases are shared with TRBD2. V was clipped by 5 bases and J by 3 bases; unmatched bases: 10. Germline lookup yields CDR1 SEHNR and CDR2 FQNEAQ (reference sequence). CDR3 length equals 16 residues. The chain's CDR3 is CASSPGGGRSTDTQYF. The DNA of the CDR3 is TGTGCCAGCAGCCCGGGCGGGGGGCGGTCAACAGATACGCAGTATTTT.

The chain has TRBV23-1 and TRBJ2-2; D is possibly TRBD1 (6 bases). Being an ORF, TRBV23-1 has a function that is uncertain. V lost 0 bases, J lost 3 bases, and 14 bases lay in between. This CDR3 is 17 amino acids long. CDR3 nucleotides: TGCGCCAGCAGTCAATCGAGAGGGGGTCTAGACACCGGGGAGCTGTTTTTT. Amino acids: CASSQSRGGLDTGELFF.

The V gene is TRBV27, the J gene TRBJ2-5, with 10 bases that match TRBD1. Trimming cost V 5 bases and J 0 bases; bases outside gene matches: 6. Germline V CDR1 and CDR2: MNHEY, SMNVEV (reference sequence). The CDR3 has 16 amino acids. The CDR3 DNA sequence: TGTGCCAGCAGTCCCGCCGGGACAGGGGACCAAGAGACCCAGTACTTC. Amino acids: CASSPAGTGDQETQYF.

The V call is TRBV5-4, the J call TRBJ2-7; the match to TRBD2 covers 12 bases. The CDR3 is 14 residues long. The ends lost 3 bases at V and 5 bases at J; junction bases unmatched: 3. The V gene's germline CDR1 is SGHNT and CDR2 YYREEE (reference sequence). The CDR3 loop reads CASSWTSGVDEQYF. In DNA, the CDR3 is TGTGCCAGCAGCTGGACTAGCGGGGTGGACGAGCAGTACTTC.

Only a few counts were recorded for this clone. The chain recombines TRBV28 with TRBJ2-1, with D unresolved. The CDR3 is made up of 13 amino acids. Trimming stripped 7 bases from V and 4 bases from J, with 11 bases between. Per germline, CDR1 MDHEN and CDR2 SYDVKM. In DNA, the CDR3 is TGTGCCAGCATCCCGGCTTTTTACAATGAGCAGTTCTTC. Its protein product is CASIPAFYNEQFF.

V is TRBV5-4 and J is TRBJ2-7; tentative D call: TRBD1 (7 bases). V gave up 0 bases and J gave up 3 bases, with 16 bases separating them. The CDR3 totals 16 residues. CDR1 and CDR2 (germline): SGHNT, YYREEE (reference sequence). The CDR3, as DNA: TGTGCCAGCAGCTTGGCCGGAGGCAGGGGGGACTACGAGCAGTACTTC. Translation: CASSLAGGRGDYEQYF.

The rearrangement links TRBV4-1 to TRBJ2-1, with D unresolved. CDR3 size: 17 residues. Trimming stripped 0 bases from V and 4 bases from J, with 16 bases between. Germline assignment: CDR1 MGHRA and CDR2 YSYEKL. CDR3 protein: CASSQESHPDNYNEQFF. In DNA form, the CDR3 reads TGCGCCAGCAGCCAAGAGTCGCATCCTGATAATTACAATGAGCAGTTCTTC.

The rearrangement joins TRBV20-1 to TRBJ2-1; D is perhaps TRBD2 (6 bases). Trimming shortened V by 6 bases and J by 9 bases, and 12 bases separated the two germline ends. The germline V gene encodes CDR1 DFQATT and CDR2 SNEGSKA (reference sequence). The CDR3 loop spans 11 amino acids. CDR3 residues: CSATTSFEQFF. The CDR3 coding sequence is TGCAGTGCCACTACTAGCTTTGAGCAGTTCTTC.

Turning to this clone: Other DNA sequences within the sample encode an identical CDR3. The rearrangement uses TRBV6-1 and TRBJ1-4; a weak D match, TRBD1 (5 bases). CDR1 MNHNS and CDR2 SASEGT come from the germline V gene. V was clipped by 3 bases and J by 7 bases, with 12 bases between them. CDR3 size: 14 residues. The CDR3 loop reads CASSEIGGGEKLFF. The CDR3 DNA reads as TGTGCCAGCAGTGAGATTGGGGGAGGTGAAAAACTGTTTTTT.

This clone was seen just once. The chain joins TRBV9 to TRBJ2-3; D is undetermined. Germline CDR1 SGDLS, CDR2 YYNGEE. V lost 7 bases and J lost 2, with 11 bases in between. This CDR3 spans 13 amino acids. CDR3 protein: CASGRRYTDTQYF. In DNA form, the CDR3 reads TGTGCCAGCGGACGGCGGTACACAGATACGCAGTATTTT.

The chain employs TRBV28 and TRBJ2-1, with D possibly TRBD1 on 7 matching bases. The CDR3 is made up of 15 amino acids. Germline V lookup: CDR1 MDHEN, CDR2 SYDVKM. V lost 2 bases to trimming and J lost 3 bases, with 11 bases between them. CDR3 nucleotide sequence: TGTGCCAGCAGTTTACAGGGGGGCAACTACAATGAGCAGTTCTTC. Protein: CASSLQGGNYNEQFF.

The V and J genes are TRBV19 and TRBJ1-5; D might be TRBD1 (5 bases). The germline CDR1 and CDR2 sequences are LNHDA and SQIVND (reference sequence). V shed 5 bases and J shed 5 bases, with 13 bases lying between them. CDR3 length equals 14 residues. The CDR3 nucleotides read TGTGCCAGTAGTGAGGGACCCGTCTATCAGCCCCAGCATTTT. The encoded protein is CASSEGPVYQPQHF. The complete variable domain, with remaining parts taken from reference TRBV19 and TRBJ1-5, reads DGGITQSPKYLFRKEGQNVTLSCEQNLNHDAMYWYRQDPGQGLRLIYYSQIVNDFQKGDIAEGYSVSREKKESFPLTVTSAQKNPTAFYLCASSEGPVYQPQHFGDGTRLSIL.

This sequence joins TRBV4-1 and TRBJ1-4; a weak D match, TRBD1 (6 bases). Germline CDR1 and CDR2: MGHRA and YSYEKL. Trimming shortened V by 2 bases and J by 14 bases, and 12 bases separated the two germline ends. The CDR3 has 12 residues. CDR3 in DNA: TGCGCCAGCAGCCAATGGACAGACCGCCTGTTTTTT. Its protein product is CASSQWTDRLFF.

This clone appeared a single time. The chain links TRBV6-5 to TRBJ1-5; 9 bases align to TRBD1. Germline CDR1 and CDR2: MNHEY and SVGAGI. V lost 6 bases to trimming and J lost 6 bases; unmatched junction nucleotides: 9. This CDR3 has 15 amino acids. This chain's CDR3 is CASRTTGGDGQPQHF. The CDR3 DNA reads as TGTGCCAGCAGGACGACAGGGGGGGACGGTCAGCCCCAGCATTTT.

The CDR3 reads CAWDRDSYEQYF. The CDR3 DNA sequence: TGTGCCTGGGACAGGGACAGCTACGAGCAGTACTTC. V and J are TRBV30 and TRBJ2-7, with TRBD1 identical over 7 bases. This CDR3 contains 12 residues. Trimming cost V 5 bases and J 3 bases; bases outside gene matches: 4. CDR1 is GTSNPN and CDR2 is SVGIG in the germline V gene (reference sequence).

J is TRBJ1-4 and V is TRBV30; the match to TRBD1 covers 8 bases. Losses at the gene ends were 0 bases for V and 6 bases for J; bases not matched to a gene: 3. The CDR3 covers 14 residues. Germline CDR1 GTSNPN, CDR2 SVGIG (reference sequence). The CDR3 loop is CAWSVQGAHEKLFF. CDR3 coding DNA: TGTGCCTGGAGTGTTCAGGGGGCACATGAAAAACTGTTTTTT.

With respect to this clone: This specimen includes other DNA sequences encoding the same CDR3. The chain couples TRBV5-1 to TRBJ2-2; D is unclear. The ends were cut back, 0 bases at V and 3 bases at J, with 9 bases in the middle. This CDR3 spans 15 amino acids. The germline gives CDR1 SGHRS, CDR2 YFSETQ. The CDR3 spells CASSLVGSDTGELFF. The CDR3 DNA reads TGCGCCAGCAGCTTGGTAGGGTCGGACACCGGGGAGCTGTTTTTT.

The rearrangement uses TRBV5-8 and TRBJ1-6, with 7 bases matching TRBD1. Trimming took 4 bases from V and 5 from J; bases not matched to a gene: 3. Looked up from germline, CDR1 is SGHTS and CDR2 is YDEGEE. CDR3 length: 14 amino acids. The CDR3 here is CASSLTGNNSPLHF. The CDR3 DNA reads TGTGCCAGCAGCCTGACAGGGAATAATTCACCCCTCCACTTT. The full variable domain, in which reference TRBV5-8 and TRBJ1-6 provide the parts outside the CDR3, is EAGVTQSPTHLIKTRGQQATLRCSPISGHTSVYWYQQALGLGLQFLLWYDEGEERNRGNFPPRFSGRQFPNYSSELNVNALELEDSALYLCASSLTGNNSPLHFGNGTRLTVT.

The rearrangement joins TRBV2 to TRBJ2-3; no clear D gene. The CDR3 totals 12 residues. From germline, CDR1 is SNHLY and CDR2 FYNNEI. The V and J ends lost 3 bases and 4 bases respectively, with 5 bases between them. CDR3 sequence reads: CASSDVPDTQYF. The CDR3, as DNA: TGTGCCAGCAGTGATGTCCCAGATACGCAGTATTTT.

The chain recombines TRBV11-1 with TRBJ2-3; D remains ambiguous. In germline, CDR1 is SGHAT, CDR2 FQDESV (reference sequence). Trimming pared 3 bases from V and 2 bases from J, leaving 9 bases between. The CDR3 sequence is 14 residues long. The CDR3 DNA reads TGTGCCAGCAGCTTGAATCGGGTCACAGATACGCAGTATTTT. Translated: CASSLNRVTDTQYF.

The DNA for the CDR3 is TGTGCCAGCAGCGGCCCAATGCCAGATACGCAGTATTTT. Translating it yields CASSGPMPDTQYF. J is TRBJ2-3 and V is TRBV6-5; no reliable D call. The V gene lost 6 bases and the J gene lost 4 bases, with 11 bases spanning the gap. Germline assignment: CDR1 MNHEY and CDR2 SVGAGI. The CDR3 is 13 residues long.